The following is a T cell receptor beta chain sequence with its context. What it binds is not known. Method: immunoSEQ multiplex PCR; TCRdb's copy keeps in-frame clones and lacks some. The sample lists approximately 72,000 clones; about 86% were seen once. The data stem from a study of neoadjuvant anti-PD-1 for oral cavity cancer. Study-level information: Before surgery, most patients got three to four biweekly 3 mg/kg nivolumab doses. Study-wide points: Higher pretreatment blood Treg/Th17 ratios correlated with higher pretreatment blood and lower post-treatment tumor TCRbeta clonality.

V lost 5 bases, J lost 2 bases, and 19 bases lay in between. Per germline, CDR1 GTSNPN and CDR2 SVGIG (reference sequence). There are 15 residues in the CDR3. The sequence came from a person between 40 and 80 years old with oral cavity squamous cell carcinoma. The specimen was PBMCs, collected before nivolumab (anti-PD-1) treatment. The V and J genes are TRBV30 and TRBJ2-7, with a weak D call TRBD2 (5 bases). The CDR3 sequence is CAWFPRLARTYEQYF. The CDR3, as DNA: TGTGCCTGGTTCCCGAGGCTAGCCAGAACCTACGAGCAGTACTTC.